Listed below are T cell receptor beta chains from one sample, sequenced in a study of T cells in Graves' hyperthyroidism and ophthalmopathy. MiXCR, run by TCRdb on the multiplex PCR reads, gives a single entry per CDR3 protein. The repertoire holds more than 40,000 distinct CDR3 sequences, about half seen once, with 32% in the top ten. The sequenced sample consisted of peripheral blood or thyroid tissue (not recorded which). The source is a woman aged 45-60 years with Graves' hyperthyroidism. CDR3s include the opening cysteine and the closing phenylalanine or tryptophan.

v_call,cdr3_aa
TRBV6-1,CASSYGEVSPLHF
TRBV29-1,CSVAGGNTIYF
TRBV12-3/TRBV12-4,CASRSRGSSGNTIYF
TRBV12-3/TRBV12-4,CASSSWTRGYTF
TRBV7-9,CASSPVAGGPPYEQYF
TRBV4-3,CASSLASGSSETLYF
TRBV11-1,CASSTSSGDVTQYF
TRBV5-4,CTSGRDRGSGNTIYF
TRBV27,CASRGLTNTGELFF
TRBV7-9,CASGRSRSYAF
TRBV6-2/TRBV6-3,CASRSDRVLEKLFF
TRBV19,CASSITGLAGIYEQYF
TRBV3-1,CASSQQALERYF
TRBV6-2/TRBV6-3,CASSYSGAGSEAFF
TRBV10-3,CAISQADSYGYTF
TRBV7-9,CASSLGDGSNQPQHF
TRBV5-4,CASSLWGTGLTEAFF
TRBV15,CATIRVGNTEAFF
TRBV29-1,CSVEQGTQPQHF
TRBV9,CASSGAGTRNNEQFF
TRBV10-3,CAISEPGVGSYEQYF
TRBV7-3,CASSLGLAGGEQYF
TRBV2,CASEGGLNQPQHF
TRBV29-1,CSVVDSGYTF
TRBV20-1,CSAQTARDQPQHF
TRBV19,CASSERDHNTGELFF
TRBV20-1,CSATIAGGSGGYTF
TRBV20-1,CNSRLAGKKETQYF
TRBV7-8,CASSSRVAGAPDTQYF
TRBV24-1,CAASDPRQGSQPQHF
TRBV14,CASSPLGTGPYEQYF
TRBV10-3,CAHSQGGRKNYEQYF
TRBV6-5,CASSTGLAGEETQYF
TRBV10-2,CASSDGGLEVGKVLEQYF
TRBV6-6,CASSKRQGNTGELFF
TRBV28,CANSRQGSYEQYF
TRBV6-2/TRBV6-3,CASRTDSHTEAFF
TRBV25-1,CASSDGAGGPLDSPLHF
TRBV5-6,CASSLVQAQDTQYF
TRBV6-5,CASSGTSGSRETQYF
TRBV7-3,CASSRMGGLGTEAFF
TRBV7-2,CASSLIGGGNQPQHF
TRBV20-1,CSAIDRGVLGYTF
TRBV11-2,CASTHPPRQRPTANYGYTF